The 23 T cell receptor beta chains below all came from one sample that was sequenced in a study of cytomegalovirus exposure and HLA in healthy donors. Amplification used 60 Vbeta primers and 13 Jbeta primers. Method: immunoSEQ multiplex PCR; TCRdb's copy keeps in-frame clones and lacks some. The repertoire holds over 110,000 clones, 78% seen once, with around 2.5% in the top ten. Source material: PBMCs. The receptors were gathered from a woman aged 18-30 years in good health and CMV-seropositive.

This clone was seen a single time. The CDR3, as DNA: TGTGCCAGCAGTCCAGGACTAGCGGGGGCCTTCAAAGAGACCCAGTACTTC. This sequence encodes CASSPGLAGAFKETQYF. The chain couples TRBV27 to TRBJ2-5; 13 positions agree with TRBD2. This CDR3 is built from 17 residues. Germline CDR1 and CDR2: MNHEY and SMNVEV (reference sequence). After removal of 5 bases from V and 3 bases from J, the junction contained 9 bases not matched to a gene.

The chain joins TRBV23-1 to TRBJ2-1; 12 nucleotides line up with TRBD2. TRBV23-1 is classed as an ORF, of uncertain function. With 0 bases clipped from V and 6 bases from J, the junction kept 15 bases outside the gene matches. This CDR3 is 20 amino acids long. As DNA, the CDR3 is TGCGCCAGCAGTCAATCGACCCCAGGGCTAGCGGGGGGGCCCGGCAATGAGCAGTTCTTC. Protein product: CASSQSTPGLAGGPGNEQFF.

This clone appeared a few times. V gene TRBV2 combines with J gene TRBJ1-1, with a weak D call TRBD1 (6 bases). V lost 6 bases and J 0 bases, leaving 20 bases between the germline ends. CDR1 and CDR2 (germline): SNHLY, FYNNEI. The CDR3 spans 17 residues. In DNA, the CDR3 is TGTGCCAGCAGCGCAGGGTTAGGGGGGGCGATGAACACTGAAGCTTTCTTT. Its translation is CASSAGLGGAMNTEAFF.

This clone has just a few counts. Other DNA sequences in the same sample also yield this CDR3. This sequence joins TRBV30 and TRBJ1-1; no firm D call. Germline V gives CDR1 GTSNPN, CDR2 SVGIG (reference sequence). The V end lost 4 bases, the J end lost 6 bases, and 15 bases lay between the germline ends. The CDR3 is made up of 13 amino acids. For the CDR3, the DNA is TGTGCCTGGATACAGAGTCCCGGCGCTGAAGCTTTCTTT. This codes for CAWIQSPGAEAFF.

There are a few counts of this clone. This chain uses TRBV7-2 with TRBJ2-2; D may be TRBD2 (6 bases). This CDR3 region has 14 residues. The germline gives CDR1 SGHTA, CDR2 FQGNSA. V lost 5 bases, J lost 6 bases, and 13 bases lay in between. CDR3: CASSPGLFSGELFF. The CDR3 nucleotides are TGTGCCAGCAGCCCGGGACTCTTCTCCGGGGAGCTGTTTTTT.

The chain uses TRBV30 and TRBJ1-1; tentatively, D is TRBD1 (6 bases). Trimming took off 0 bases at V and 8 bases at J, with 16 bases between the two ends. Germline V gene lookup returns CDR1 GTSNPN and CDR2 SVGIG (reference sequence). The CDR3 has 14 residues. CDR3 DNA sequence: TGTGCCTGGAGTGTACCGGGGGGGCCGAAAGAAGCTTTCTTT. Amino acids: CAWSVPGGPKEAFF.

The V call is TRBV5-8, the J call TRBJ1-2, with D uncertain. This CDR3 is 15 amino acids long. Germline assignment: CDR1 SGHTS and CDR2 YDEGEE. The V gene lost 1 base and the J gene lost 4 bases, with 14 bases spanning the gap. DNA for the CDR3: TGTGCCAGCAGCTTGAAGACGGGAAAGCCCTATGGCTACACCTTC. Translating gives CASSLKTGKPYGYTF.

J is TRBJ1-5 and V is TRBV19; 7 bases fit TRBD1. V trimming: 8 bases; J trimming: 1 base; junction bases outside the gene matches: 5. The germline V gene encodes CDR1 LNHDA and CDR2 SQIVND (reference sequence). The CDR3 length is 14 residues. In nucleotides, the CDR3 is TGTGCCAGTGGTCGGACAGGAAGCAATCAGCCCCAGCATTTT. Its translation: CASGRTGSNQPQHF.

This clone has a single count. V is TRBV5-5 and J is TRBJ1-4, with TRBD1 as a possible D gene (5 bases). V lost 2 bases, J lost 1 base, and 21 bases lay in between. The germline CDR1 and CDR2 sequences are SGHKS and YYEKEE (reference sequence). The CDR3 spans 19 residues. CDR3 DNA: TGTGCCAGCAGCTTAAATCCGGTCCAGGGCCCTAAAACTAATGAAAAACTGTTTTTT. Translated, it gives CASSLNPVQGPKTNEKLFF.

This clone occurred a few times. The CDR3 region has the DNA TGTGCCAGCAGCTTAGCATACGAGCAGTACTTC. It specifies CASSLAYEQYF. The chain has TRBV11-2 and TRBJ2-7; D gene ambiguous. CDR3 length: 11 residues. Germline lookup yields CDR1 SGHAT and CDR2 FQNNGV. The V end was cut by 1 base, the J end by 4 bases, with 2 bases between.

CDR3 loop: CSVRESTEAFF. The CDR3 nucleotides are TGCAGCGTTCGGGAGTCGACTGAAGCTTTCTTT. V is TRBV29-1 and J is TRBJ1-1, with D unresolved. Per germline, CDR1 SQVTM and CDR2 ANQGSEA. The CDR3 is made up of 11 amino acids. Trimming shortened V by 5 bases and J by 5 bases, and 9 bases separated the two germline ends.

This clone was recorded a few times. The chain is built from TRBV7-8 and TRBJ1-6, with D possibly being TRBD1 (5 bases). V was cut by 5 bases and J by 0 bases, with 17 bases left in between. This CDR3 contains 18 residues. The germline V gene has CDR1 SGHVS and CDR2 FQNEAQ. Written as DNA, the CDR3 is TGTGCCAGCAGCGTCAACCGGGACTCGAGCTCCTATAATTCACCCCTCCACTTT. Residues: CASSVNRDSSSYNSPLHF.

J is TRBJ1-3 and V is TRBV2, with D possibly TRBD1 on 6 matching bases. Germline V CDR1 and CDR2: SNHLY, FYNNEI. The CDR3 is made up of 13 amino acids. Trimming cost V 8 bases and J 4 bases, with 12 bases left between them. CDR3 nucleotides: TGTGCCAGCCGGCCAGGGGAAGGAAACACCATATATTTT. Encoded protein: CASRPGEGNTIYF.

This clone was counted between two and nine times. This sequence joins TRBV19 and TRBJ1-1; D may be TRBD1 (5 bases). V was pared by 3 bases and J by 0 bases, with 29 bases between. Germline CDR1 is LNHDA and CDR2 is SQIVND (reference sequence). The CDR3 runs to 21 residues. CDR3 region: CASSISSSGAWGPPLNTEAFF. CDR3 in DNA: TGTGCCAGTAGTATTTCTAGTAGTGGGGCGTGGGGCCCGCCGTTGAACACTGAAGCTTTCTTT.

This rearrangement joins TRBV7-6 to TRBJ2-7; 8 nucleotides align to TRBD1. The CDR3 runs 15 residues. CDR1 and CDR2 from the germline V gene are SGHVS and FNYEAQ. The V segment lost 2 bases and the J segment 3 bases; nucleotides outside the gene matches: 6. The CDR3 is CASSLRYRGSYEQYF. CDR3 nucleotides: TGTGCCAGCAGCTTAAGGTACAGGGGGAGCTACGAGCAGTACTTC. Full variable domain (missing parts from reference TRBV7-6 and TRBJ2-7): GAGVSQSPRYKVTKRGQDVALRCDPISGHVSLYWYRQALGQGPEFLTYFNYEAQQDKSGLPNDRFSAERPEGSISTLTIQRTEQRDSAMYRCASSLRYRGSYEQYFGPGTRLTVT.

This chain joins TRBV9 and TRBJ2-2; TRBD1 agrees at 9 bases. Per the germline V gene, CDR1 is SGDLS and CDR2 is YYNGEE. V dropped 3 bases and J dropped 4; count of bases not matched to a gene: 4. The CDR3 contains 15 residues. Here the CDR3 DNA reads TGTGCCAGCAGCGAGACAGGGGGGGGCACCGGGGAGCTGTTTTTT. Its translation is CASSETGGGTGELFF.

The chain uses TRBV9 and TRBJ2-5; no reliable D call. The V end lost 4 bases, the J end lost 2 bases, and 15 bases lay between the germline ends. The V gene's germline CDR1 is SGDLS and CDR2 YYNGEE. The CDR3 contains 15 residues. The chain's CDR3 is CASSSVPGAQETQYF. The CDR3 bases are TGTGCCAGCAGCTCCGTCCCGGGTGCGCAAGAGACCCAGTACTTC. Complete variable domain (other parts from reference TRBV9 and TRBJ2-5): DSGVTQTPKHLITATGQRVTLRCSPRSGDLSVYWYQQSLDQGLQFLIQYYNGEERAKGNILERFSAQQFPDLHSELNLSSLELGDSALYFCASSSVPGAQETQYFGPGTRLLVL.

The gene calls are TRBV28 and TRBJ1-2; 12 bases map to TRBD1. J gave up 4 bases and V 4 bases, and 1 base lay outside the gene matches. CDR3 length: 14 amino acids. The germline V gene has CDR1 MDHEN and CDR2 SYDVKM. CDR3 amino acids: CASSSGQGAYGYTF. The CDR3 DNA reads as TGTGCCAGCAGTTCGGGACAGGGGGCCTATGGCTACACCTTC.

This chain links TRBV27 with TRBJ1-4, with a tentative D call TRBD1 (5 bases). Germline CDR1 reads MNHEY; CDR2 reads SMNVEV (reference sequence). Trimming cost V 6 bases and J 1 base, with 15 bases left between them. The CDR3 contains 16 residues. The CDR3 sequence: CASRTVLRGTNEKLFF. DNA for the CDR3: TGTGCCAGCAGGACAGTACTCAGAGGAACTAATGAAAAACTGTTTTTT.

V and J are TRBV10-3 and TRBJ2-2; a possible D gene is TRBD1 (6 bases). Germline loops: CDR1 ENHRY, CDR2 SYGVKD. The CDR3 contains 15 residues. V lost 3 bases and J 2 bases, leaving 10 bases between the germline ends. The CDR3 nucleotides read TGTGCCATCAGTGACTCGGACAGAAACACCGGGGAGCTGTTTTTT. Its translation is CAISDSDRNTGELFF.

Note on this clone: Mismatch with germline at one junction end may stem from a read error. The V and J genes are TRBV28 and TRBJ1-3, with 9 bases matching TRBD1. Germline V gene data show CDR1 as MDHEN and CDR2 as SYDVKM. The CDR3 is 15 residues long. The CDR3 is CASSSGTGFGDTIYF. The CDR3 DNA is TGTGCCAGCAGTTCCGGGACAGGGTTTGGAGACACCATATATTTT. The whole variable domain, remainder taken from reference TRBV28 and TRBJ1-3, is DVKVTQSSRYLVKRTGEKVFLECVQDMDHENMFWYRQDPGLGLRLIYFSYDVKMKEKGDIPEGYSVSREKKERFSLILESASTNQTSMYLCASSSGTGFGDTIYFGEGSWLTVV.

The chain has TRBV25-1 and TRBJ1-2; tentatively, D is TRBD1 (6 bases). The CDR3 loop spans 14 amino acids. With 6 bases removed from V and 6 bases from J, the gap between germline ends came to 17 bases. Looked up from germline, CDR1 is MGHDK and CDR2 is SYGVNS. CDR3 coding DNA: TGTGCCAGCAGCGATACCGGGACACGGGATGGCTACACCTTC. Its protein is CASSDTGTRDGYTF.

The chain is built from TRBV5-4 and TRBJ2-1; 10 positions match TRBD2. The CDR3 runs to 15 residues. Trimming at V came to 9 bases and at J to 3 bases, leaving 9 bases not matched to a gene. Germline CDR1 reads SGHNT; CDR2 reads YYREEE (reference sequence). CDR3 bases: TGTGCCACCACGACCGGGACTAGCGACTACAATGAGCAGTTCTTC. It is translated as CATTTGTSDYNEQFF.